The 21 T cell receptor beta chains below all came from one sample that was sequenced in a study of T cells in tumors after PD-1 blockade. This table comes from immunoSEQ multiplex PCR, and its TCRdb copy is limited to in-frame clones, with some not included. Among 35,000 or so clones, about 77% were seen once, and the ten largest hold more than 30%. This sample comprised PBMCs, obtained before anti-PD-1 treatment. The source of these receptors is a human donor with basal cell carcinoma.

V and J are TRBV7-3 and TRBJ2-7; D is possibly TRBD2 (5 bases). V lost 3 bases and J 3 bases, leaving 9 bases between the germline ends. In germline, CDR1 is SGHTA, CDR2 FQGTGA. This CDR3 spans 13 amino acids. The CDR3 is CASSFNGDYEQYF. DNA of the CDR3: TGTGCCAGCAGCTTCAACGGGGACTACGAGCAGTACTTC.

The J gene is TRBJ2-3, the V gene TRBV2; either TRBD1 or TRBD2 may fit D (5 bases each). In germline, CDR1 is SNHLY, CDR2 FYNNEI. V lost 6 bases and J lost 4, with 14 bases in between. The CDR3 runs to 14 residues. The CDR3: CASSPGPGSDTQYF. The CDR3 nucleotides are TGTGCCAGCAGCCCGGGACCTGGGTCAGATACGCAGTATTTT.

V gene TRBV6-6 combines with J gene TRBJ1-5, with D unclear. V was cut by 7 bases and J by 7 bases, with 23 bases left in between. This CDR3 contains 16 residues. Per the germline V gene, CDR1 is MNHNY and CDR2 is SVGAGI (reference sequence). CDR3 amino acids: CASTNGRSGGGQPQHF. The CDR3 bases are TGTGCCAGCACCAACGGGCGCTCCGGAGGTGGACAGCCCCAGCATTTT.

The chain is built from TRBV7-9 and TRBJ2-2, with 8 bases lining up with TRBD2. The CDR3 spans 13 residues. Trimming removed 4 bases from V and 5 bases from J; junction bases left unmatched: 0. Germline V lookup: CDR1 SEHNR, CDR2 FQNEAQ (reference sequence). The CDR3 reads CASSSSGTGELFF. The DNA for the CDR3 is TGTGCCAGCAGCTCTAGCGGGACCGGGGAGCTGTTTTTT.

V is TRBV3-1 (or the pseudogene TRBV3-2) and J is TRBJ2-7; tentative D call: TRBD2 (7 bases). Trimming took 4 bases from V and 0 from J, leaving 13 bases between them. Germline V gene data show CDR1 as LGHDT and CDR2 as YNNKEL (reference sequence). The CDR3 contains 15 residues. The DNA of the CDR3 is TGTGCCAGCAGCCTCCGAGGGGGGGCCTCCTACGAGCAGTACTTC. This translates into CASSLRGGASYEQYF.

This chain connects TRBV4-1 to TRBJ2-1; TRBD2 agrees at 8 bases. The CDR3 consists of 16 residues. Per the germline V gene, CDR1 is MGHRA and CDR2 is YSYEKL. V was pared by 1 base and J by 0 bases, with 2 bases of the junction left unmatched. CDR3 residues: CASSQVLAVSYNEQFF. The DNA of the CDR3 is TGCGCCAGCAGCCAAGTACTAGCGGTCTCCTACAATGAGCAGTTCTTC.

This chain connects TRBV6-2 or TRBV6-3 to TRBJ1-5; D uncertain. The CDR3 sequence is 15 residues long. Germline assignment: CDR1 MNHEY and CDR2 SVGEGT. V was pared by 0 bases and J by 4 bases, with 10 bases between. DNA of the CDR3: TGTGCCAGCAGTTACTCGACGGGAGGGAATCAGCCCCAGCATTTT. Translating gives CASSYSTGGNQPQHF.

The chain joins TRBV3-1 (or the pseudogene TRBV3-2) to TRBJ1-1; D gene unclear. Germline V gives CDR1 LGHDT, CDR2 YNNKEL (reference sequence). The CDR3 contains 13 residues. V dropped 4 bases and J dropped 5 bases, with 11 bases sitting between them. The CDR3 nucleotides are TGTGCCAGCAGCCCTTCAGGAGGTACTGAAGCTTTCTTT. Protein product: CASSPSGGTEAFF.

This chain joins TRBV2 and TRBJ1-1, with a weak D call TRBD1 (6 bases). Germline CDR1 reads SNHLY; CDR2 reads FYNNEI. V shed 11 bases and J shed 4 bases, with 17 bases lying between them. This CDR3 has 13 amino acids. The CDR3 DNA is TGTGCCGCTTCCTCGGCCAGGGGCACTGAAGCTTTCTTT. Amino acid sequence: CAASSARGTEAFF.

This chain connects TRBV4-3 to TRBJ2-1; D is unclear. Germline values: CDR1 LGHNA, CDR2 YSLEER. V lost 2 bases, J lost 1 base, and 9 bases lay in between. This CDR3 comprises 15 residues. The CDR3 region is CASSQNSDSYNEQFF. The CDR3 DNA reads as TGCGCCAGCAGCCAAAACTCCGATTCCTACAATGAGCAGTTCTTC.

The DNA for the CDR3 is TGTGCCAGCAGTTACGGGACTAGAAACACCGGGGAGCTGTTTTTT. Translation gives CASSYGTRNTGELFF. J is TRBJ2-2 and V is TRBV6-2 or TRBV6-3; 8 bases align to TRBD2. Per germline, CDR1 MNHEY and CDR2 SVGEGT. Germline trimming cut 2 bases from V and 2 bases from J; bases unmatched to any gene: 1. The CDR3 is 15 amino acids.

This CDR3 is CASSITGAATQYF. Written as DNA, the CDR3 is TGTGCCAGTAGTATAACGGGTGCGGCGACCCAGTACTTC. The gene calls are TRBV19 and TRBJ2-5; D unclear. Trimming shortened V by 2 bases and J by 7 bases, and 11 bases separated the two germline ends. The germline V gene encodes CDR1 LNHDA and CDR2 SQIVND (reference sequence). The CDR3 totals 13 residues.

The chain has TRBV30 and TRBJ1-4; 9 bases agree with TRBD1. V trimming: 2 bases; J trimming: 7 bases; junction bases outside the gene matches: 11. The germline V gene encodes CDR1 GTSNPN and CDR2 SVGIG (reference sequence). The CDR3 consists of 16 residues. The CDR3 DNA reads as TGTGCCTGGAGTCCCCGGACAGGGGAGAGAGGTGAAAAACTGTTTTTT. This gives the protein CAWSPRTGERGEKLFF. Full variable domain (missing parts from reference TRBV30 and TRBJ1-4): SQTIHQWPATLVQPVGSPLSLECTVEGTSNPNLYWYRQAAGRGLQLLFYSVGIGQISSEVPQNLSASRPQDRQFILSSKKLLLSDSGFYLCAWSPRTGERGEKLFFGSGTQLSVL.

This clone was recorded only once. CDR3 in DNA: TGTGCCAGCAGCTTAGCTGGAGGGGGGGGATACGAGCAGTACTTC. It translates to CASSLAGGGGYEQYF. This chain connects TRBV7-8 to TRBJ2-7; D is perhaps TRBD2 (7 bases). This CDR3 is built from 15 residues. The germline CDR1 and CDR2 sequences are SGHVS and FQNEAQ. V was cut by 0 bases and J by 4 bases, with 13 bases left in between.

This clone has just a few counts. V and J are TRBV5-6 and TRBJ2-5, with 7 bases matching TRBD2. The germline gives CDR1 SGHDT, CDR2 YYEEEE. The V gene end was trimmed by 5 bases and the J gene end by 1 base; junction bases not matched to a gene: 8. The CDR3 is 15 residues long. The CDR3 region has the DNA TGTGCCAGCAGATACCTACTAGCGATCCAAGAGACCCAGTACTTC. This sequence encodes CASRYLLAIQETQYF.

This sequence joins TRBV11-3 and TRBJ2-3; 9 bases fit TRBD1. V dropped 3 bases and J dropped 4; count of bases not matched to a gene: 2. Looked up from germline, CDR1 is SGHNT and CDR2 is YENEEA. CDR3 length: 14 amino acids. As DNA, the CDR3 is TGTGCCAGCAGCTTCCGACAGGGGGCAGATACGCAGTATTTT. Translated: CASSFRQGADTQYF.

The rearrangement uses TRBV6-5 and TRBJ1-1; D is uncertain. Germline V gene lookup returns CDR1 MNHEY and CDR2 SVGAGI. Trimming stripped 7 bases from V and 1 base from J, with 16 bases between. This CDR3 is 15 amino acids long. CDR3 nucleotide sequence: TGTGCCAGCATTCAGGAGAAATTTACGAACACTGAAGCTTTCTTT. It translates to CASIQEKFTNTEAFF.

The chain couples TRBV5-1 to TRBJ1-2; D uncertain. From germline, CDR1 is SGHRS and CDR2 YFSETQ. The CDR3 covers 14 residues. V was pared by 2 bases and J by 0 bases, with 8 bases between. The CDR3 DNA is TGCGCCAGCAGCTTTAGAGATGCTAACTATGGCTACACCTTC. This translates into CASSFRDANYGYTF.

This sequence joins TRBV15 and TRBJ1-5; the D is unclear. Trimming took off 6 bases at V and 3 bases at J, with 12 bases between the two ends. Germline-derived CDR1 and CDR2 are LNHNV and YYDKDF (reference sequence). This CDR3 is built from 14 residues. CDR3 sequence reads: CATRSLQLNQPQHF. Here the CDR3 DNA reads TGTGCCACCAGGTCTCTGCAGCTCAATCAGCCCCAGCATTTT.

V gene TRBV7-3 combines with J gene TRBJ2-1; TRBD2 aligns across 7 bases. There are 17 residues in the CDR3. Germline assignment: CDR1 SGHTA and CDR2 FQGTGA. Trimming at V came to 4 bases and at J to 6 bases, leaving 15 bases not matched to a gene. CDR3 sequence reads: CASSSLIGGGGGNEQFF. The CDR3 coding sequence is TGTGCCAGCAGCTCACTTATTGGCGGCGGGGGTGGCAATGAGCAGTTCTTC.

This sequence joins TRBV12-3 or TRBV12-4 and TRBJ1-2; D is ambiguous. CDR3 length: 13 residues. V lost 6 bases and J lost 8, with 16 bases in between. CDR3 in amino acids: CASSPGLPEGYTF. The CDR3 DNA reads TGTGCCAGCAGCCCCGGCCTTCCTGAGGGCTACACCTTC.